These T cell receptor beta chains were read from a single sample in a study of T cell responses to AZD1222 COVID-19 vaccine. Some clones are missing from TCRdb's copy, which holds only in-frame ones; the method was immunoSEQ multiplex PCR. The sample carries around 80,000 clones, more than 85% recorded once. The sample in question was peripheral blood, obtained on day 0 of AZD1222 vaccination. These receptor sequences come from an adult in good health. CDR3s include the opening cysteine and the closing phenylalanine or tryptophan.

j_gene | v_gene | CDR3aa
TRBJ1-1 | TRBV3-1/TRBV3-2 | CASSPTMNTEAFF
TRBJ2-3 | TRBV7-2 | CASSRTSGSSADTQYF
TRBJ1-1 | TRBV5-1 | CASSLAQGQGAEAFF
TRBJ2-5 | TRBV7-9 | CASSFIPGQGQETQYF
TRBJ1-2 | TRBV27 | CASSLSGIGYGYTF
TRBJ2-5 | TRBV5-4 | CASSLGDWETQYF
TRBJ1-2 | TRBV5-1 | CASRLTGGGNYGYTF
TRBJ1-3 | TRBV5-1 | CASRTTGGSGNTIYF
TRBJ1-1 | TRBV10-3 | CATLDRMNTEAFF
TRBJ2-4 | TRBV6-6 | CASSPGQGKRIGIQYF
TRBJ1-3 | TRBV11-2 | CASSLLGSLSGNTIYF
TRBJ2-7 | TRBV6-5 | CASSYSRTGPYEQYF
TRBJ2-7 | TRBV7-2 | CASSTGQGTYEQYF
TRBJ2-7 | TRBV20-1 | CSAKRVLGQYF
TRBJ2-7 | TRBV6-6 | CASTDQGGAYEQYF
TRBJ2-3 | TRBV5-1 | CASSSLAGGQIDTQYF
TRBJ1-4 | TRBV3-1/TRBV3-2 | CASRNRGQREKLFF
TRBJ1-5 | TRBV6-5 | CASSYSAQLYQPQHF
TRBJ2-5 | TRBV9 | CASKRGLASETQYF
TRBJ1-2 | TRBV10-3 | CAISERAGLGYTF
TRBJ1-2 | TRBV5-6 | CASNTLQGLRDGYTF
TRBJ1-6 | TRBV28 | CASSWVGGDYNSPLHF
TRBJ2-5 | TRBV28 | CASRVQGLGETQYF
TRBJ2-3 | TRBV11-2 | CASRRGLSTDTQYF
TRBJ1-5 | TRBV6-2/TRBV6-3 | CASSYSIGFSNQPQHF
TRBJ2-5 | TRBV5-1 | CASSLPGDETQYF
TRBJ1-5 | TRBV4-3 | CASSQDVYSNQPQHF
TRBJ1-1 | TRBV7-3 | CASPPLGTGSGTEAFF
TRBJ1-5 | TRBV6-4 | CASSDSMDRILSNQPQHF
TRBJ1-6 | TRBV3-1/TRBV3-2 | CASSHYTAARDSPLHF
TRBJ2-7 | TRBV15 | CATIRRGTGGPYEQYF